This TCR beta chain was observed in a study of T cells expressing NK-cell markers. The wider study: Among eight sequenced donors, seven carried HCMV seropositivity while one was seronegative. Study-level results: The contribution of dominant NKG2C+ clonotypes to CD8+ T cells in more than five donors was about 1.0-7.0%. It remained uncertain whether the expanded NKG2C+ T cell clones were specific for HCMV antigens.

5'RACE template switching built TCR beta cDNA with unique molecular identifiers. TCRdb re-called the 5' RACE reads; one entry per CDR3 protein, DNA not given. The sample has 130,000 to 150,000 distinct CDR3 sequences, and its top ten clones hold approximately 12%. A word on this clonotype: Antigen specificity is unknown.

Germline assignment: CDR1 MNHNS and CDR2 SASEGT. The CDR3 consists of 14 residues. Sequenced sample: blood T cells: a sorted CD56 or NKG2C T cell subset, CD4+ or CD8+ T cells, or bulk PBMC T cells (not recorded which). The chain joins TRBV6-1 to TRBJ2-5. This TCR was recovered from a young man in good health. The CDR3 here is CASTYQDSKETQYF.